The T cell receptor beta chain described here comes from a study of CD8+CD57+ T cells in acquired aplastic anemia. Study-level background: Sorted cells (CD4+ and CD8+) yielded DNA amounts that averaged approximately 3.2 ug.

Whole-study findings and limits: In CD8+ cells, Simpson's diversity showed no significant difference between patients and controls.

With 6 bases removed from V and 6 bases from J, the gap between germline ends came to 19 bases. Germline CDR1 SGHDT, CDR2 YYEEEE. The CDR3 sequence is 14 residues long. Patients included in sequencing had previously demonstrated CD8+CD57+ cell expansion by flow cytometry. Among the patients, none had received any therapy at the time of blood sampling. According to the study, genomic DNA was the template for TCR beta VDJ and CDR3 profiling. MiXCR, run by TCRdb on the reads, gives a single entry per CDR3 protein. In the table there are 150,000 to 200,000 distinct CDR3 sequences, 70% to 80% of which are singletons. In the case of this clonotype: The antigen remains undetermined.

Sequenced input: sorted CD4+, CD8+, or CD8+CD57+ T cells (not recorded which) from PBMCs. The rearrangement joins TRBV5-6 to TRBJ2-7; perhaps TRBD1 as D (6 bases). The TCR sequence derives from a human donor with aplastic anemia. In DNA form, the CDR3 reads TGTGCCAGCACCTCGGCAGGGGCTTTGATCGAGCAGTACTTC. Translation gives CASTSAGALIEQYF.